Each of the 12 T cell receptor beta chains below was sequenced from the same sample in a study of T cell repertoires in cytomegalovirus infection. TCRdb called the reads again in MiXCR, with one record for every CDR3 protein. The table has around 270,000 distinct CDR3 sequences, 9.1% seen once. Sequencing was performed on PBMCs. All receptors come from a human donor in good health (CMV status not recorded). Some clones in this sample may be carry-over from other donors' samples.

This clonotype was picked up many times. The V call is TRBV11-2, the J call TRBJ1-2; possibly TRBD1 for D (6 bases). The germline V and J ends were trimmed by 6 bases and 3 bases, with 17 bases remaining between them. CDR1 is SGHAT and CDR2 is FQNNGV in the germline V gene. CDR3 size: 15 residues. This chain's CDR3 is CASRSARQGYYGYTF. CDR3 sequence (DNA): TGTGCCAGCAGATCCGCCCGGCAGGGGTACTATGGCTACACCTTC.

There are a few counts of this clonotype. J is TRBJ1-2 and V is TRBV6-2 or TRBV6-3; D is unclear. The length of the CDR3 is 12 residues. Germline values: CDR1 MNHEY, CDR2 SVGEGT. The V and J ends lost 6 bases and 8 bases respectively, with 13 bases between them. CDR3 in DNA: TGTGCCAGCAGGGACGGACCCCAGGGCTACACCTTC. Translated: CASRDGPQGYTF.

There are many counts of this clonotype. CDR3: CASRTGGNEQFF. The DNA of the CDR3 is TGTGCCAGCCGGACAGGGGGCAATGAGCAGTTCTTC. The rearrangement joins TRBV6-2 or TRBV6-3 to TRBJ2-1, with 10 positions matching TRBD1. This CDR3 contains 12 residues. Germline V gene data show CDR1 as MNHEY and CDR2 as SVGEGT. The V gene end was trimmed by 8 bases and the J gene end by 6 bases; junction bases not matched to a gene: 1.

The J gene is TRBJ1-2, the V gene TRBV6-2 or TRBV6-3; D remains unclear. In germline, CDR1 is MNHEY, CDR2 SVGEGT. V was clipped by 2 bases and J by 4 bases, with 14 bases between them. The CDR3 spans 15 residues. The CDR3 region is CASSYEVGRSYGYTF. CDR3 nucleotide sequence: TGTGCCAGCAGTTACGAAGTCGGCAGATCCTATGGCTACACCTTC.

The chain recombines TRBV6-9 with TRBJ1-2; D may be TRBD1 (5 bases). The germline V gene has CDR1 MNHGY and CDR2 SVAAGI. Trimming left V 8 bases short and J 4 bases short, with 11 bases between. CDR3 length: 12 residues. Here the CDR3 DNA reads TGTGCCAGCCGGGACGGCAGCTATGGCTACACCTTC. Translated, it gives CASRDGSYGYTF.

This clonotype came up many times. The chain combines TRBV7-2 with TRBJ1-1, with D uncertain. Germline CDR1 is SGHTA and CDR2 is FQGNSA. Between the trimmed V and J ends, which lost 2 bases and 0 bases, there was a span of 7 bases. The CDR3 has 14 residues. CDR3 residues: CASSLSRVNTEAFF. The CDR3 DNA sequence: TGTGCCAGCAGCTTAAGCCGGGTGAACACTGAAGCTTTCTTT.

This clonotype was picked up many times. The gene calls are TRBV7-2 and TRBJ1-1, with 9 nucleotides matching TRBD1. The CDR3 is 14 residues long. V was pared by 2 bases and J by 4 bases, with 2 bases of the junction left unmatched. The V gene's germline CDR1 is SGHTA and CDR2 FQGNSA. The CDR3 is CASSLNRGPTEAFF. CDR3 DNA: TGTGCCAGCAGCTTAAACAGGGGGCCCACTGAAGCTTTCTTT.

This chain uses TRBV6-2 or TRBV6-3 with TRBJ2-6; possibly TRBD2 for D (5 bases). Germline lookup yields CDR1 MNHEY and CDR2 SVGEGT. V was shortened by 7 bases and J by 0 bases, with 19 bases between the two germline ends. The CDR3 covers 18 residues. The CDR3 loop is CASTRGLIAFSGANVLTF. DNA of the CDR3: TGTGCCAGCACCCGAGGGTTAATAGCGTTCTCTGGGGCCAACGTCCTGACTTTC.

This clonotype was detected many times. The DNA of the CDR3 is TGTGCCAGCAGCTTAAGCCGCAAGACTACGCAATCGAGAGGGGAGCTGTTTTTT. Translation gives CASSLSRKTTQSRGELFF. The genes are TRBV7-8 and TRBJ2-2, with D perhaps TRBD2 (5 bases). The CDR3 runs to 18 residues. V gave up 2 bases and J gave up 8 bases, with 24 bases separating them. Germline-derived CDR1 and CDR2 are SGHVS and FQNEAQ.

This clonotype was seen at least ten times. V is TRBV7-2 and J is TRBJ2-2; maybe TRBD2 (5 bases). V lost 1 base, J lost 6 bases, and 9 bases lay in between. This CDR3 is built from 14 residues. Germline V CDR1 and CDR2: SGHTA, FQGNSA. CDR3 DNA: TGTGCCAGCAGCTTAGGAGGGCCCGCCGGGGAGCTGTTTTTT. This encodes CASSLGGPAGELFF.

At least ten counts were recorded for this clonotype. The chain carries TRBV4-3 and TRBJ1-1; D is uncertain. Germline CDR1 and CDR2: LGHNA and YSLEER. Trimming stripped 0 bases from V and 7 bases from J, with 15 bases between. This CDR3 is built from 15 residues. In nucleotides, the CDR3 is TGCGCCAGCAGCCAAGATAGCGGGGTTTTGAGTGAAGCTTTCTTT. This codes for CASSQDSGVLSEAFF.

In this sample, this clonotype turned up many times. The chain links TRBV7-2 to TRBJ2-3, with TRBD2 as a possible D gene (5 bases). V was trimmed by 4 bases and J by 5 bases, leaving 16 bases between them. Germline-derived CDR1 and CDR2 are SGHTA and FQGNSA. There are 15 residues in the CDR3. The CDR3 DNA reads TGTGCCAGCAGCTCCACTAGGGTTTCGGAAGATACGCAGTATTTT. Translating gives CASSSTRVSEDTQYF.